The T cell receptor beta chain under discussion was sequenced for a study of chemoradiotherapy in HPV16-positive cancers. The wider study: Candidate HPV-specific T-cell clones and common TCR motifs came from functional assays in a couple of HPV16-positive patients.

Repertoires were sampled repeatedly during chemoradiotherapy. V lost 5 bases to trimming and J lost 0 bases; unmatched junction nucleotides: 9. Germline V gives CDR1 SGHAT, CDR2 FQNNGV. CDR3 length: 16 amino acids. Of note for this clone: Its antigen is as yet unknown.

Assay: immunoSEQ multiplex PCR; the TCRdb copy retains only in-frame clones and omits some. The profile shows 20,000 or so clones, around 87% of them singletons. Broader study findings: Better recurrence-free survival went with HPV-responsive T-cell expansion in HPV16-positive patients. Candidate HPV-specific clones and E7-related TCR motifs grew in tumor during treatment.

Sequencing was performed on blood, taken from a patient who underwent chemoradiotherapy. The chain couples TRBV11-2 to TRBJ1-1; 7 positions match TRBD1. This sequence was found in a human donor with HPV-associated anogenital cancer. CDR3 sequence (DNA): TGTGCCAGCAGCCCGGGACAGACTACAATGAACACTGAAGCTTTCTTT. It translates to CASSPGQTTMNTEAFF.